The present T cell receptor beta chain was sequenced within a study of blood T cell repertoires in COVID-19. About the research overall: Italy, Spain and the United States were the sources of the convalescent and acute COVID-19 samples.

Source study methods: The authors estimated nucleated cell counts from reference gene primer amplification. TCRdb keeps only in-frame clones here, not all; method: immunoSEQ multiplex PCR. V and J calls and clone size are copied from that table; D and trimming were computed from the DNA. The sample contains more than 9,500 clones, over 85% of which appear only once. In this sample, this clone turned up a few times. The specimen was peripheral blood. This TCR was sampled from a man between 70 and 80 years old with active COVID-19.

Here the CDR3 DNA reads TGCGCCAGCAGCTCGACCGGGACTAGCGGGAGTGGGAATACGCAGTATTTT. Amino acids: CASSSTGTSGSGNTQYF. This rearrangement joins TRBV5-1 to TRBJ2-3; the match to TRBD2 covers 14 bases. Looked up from germline, CDR1 is SGHRS and CDR2 is YFSETQ. Trimming removed 3 bases from V and 7 bases from J; junction bases left unmatched: 10. This CDR3 has 17 amino acids.